What follows are 22 T cell receptor beta chains derived from one specimen sequenced in a study of blood T cells in healthy people across ages. The use of a sample-barcoded 5' primer and a J-beta primer mix characterized a second PCR of roughly 6 to 11 cycles. TCRdb processed the 5' RACE reads anew with MiXCR; each CDR3 protein has one entry. The data hold hundreds of thousands of distinct CDR3 sequences, with roughly 24% observed a single time. The same data also went into a second study, on T cells of mothers and their children.

Sequencing used blood. These receptors were collected from a boy aged 5-17 years in good health.

This chain joins TRBV6-5 and TRBJ2-7, with 7 bases that match TRBD1. Germline V gene lookup returns CDR1 MNHEY and CDR2 SVGAGI. V was pared by 1 base and J by 4 bases, with 4 bases of the junction left unmatched. The CDR3 length is 14 residues. CDR3 in DNA: TGTGCCAGCAGTTACTGGACAGGCCCTTACGAGCAGTACTTC. Protein sequence: CASSYWTGPYEQYF.

The genes are TRBV14 and TRBJ2-3; D not certain. V lost 8 bases to trimming and J lost 6 bases, with 6 bases between them. Germline lookup yields CDR1 SGHDN and CDR2 FVKESK. CDR3 size: 10 residues. In DNA form, the CDR3 reads TGTGCCAGCCAAGTCGATACGCAGTATTTT. It yields the protein CASQVDTQYF.

The chain is built from TRBV3-1 and TRBJ1-1; 7 nucleotides agree with TRBD1. The CDR3 covers 15 residues. Germline CDR1 and CDR2: LGHDT and YNNKEL (reference sequence). J was trimmed by 6 bases and V by 4 bases; bases with no gene match: 11. For the CDR3, the DNA is TGTGCCAGCAGCCCAGTCAACAGGGGTAGGGCTGAAGCTTTCTTT. The encoded protein is CASSPVNRGRAEAFF.

J is TRBJ2-1 and V is TRBV27; TRBD2 matches at 11 bases. Per germline, CDR1 MNHEY and CDR2 SMNVEV (reference sequence). J was trimmed by 5 bases and V by 2 bases; bases with no gene match: 2. CDR3 size: 15 residues. The CDR3 nucleotides read TGTGCCAGCAGTTTAGGGACTAGCGGCCACAATGAGCAGTTCTTC. It is translated as CASSLGTSGHNEQFF.

Only a few counts were recorded for this clonotype. The chain combines TRBV11-2 with TRBJ2-5; a possible D gene is TRBD2 (6 bases). Germline lookup yields CDR1 SGHAT and CDR2 FQNNGV. V dropped 5 bases and J dropped 0 bases, with 22 bases sitting between them. CDR3 length equals 18 residues. Written as DNA, the CDR3 is TGTGCCAGCAGCCCATTTCCGCTCGGGGGACCTAACCAAGAGACCCAGTACTTC. Protein product: CASSPFPLGGPNQETQYF.

This chain uses TRBV27 with TRBJ1-3; possibly TRBD1 for D (6 bases). Germline CDR1 reads MNHEY; CDR2 reads SMNVEV (reference sequence). Trimming removed 4 bases at V and 8 bases at J, with 30 bases between. The CDR3 sequence is 19 residues long. The CDR3 DNA reads as TGTGCCAGCAGTTCGTGGGCCAACTCTGACAGGACGTCCCCTCACACCATATATTTT. Amino acids: CASSSWANSDRTSPHTIYF.

This chain uses TRBV29-1 with TRBJ2-3, with 7 positions matching TRBD1. Germline CDR1 and CDR2: SQVTM and ANQGSEA. After removal of 7 bases from V and 5 bases from J, the junction contained 12 bases not matched to a gene. This CDR3 is built from 14 residues. The CDR3 DNA is TGCAGCGCCCAAGGACAGGTCCGCGGAGATACGCAGTATTTT. It is translated as CSAQGQVRGDTQYF.

The chain combines TRBV21-1 with TRBJ2-3. TRBV21-1 is a pseudogene segment. CDR3 size: 15 residues. The CDR3 here is CASSKREIGTDTQYF. The CDR3 DNA reads TGTGCCAGCAGCAAGCGGGAGATCGGCACAGATACGCAGTATTTT.

The chain is built from TRBV6-5 and TRBJ1-2, with no clear D. This CDR3 spans 13 amino acids. Per the germline V gene, CDR1 is MNHEY and CDR2 is SVGAGI. Trimming took 10 bases from V and 0 from J, leaving 12 bases between them. Written as DNA, the CDR3 is TGTGCCACCAGCGCGGGTGCTAACTATGGCTACACCTTC. It specifies CATSAGANYGYTF.

This clonotype came up a few times. The chain employs TRBV7-9 and TRBJ2-7; weak D call: TRBD2 (6 bases). V dropped 4 bases and J dropped 5 bases, with 9 bases sitting between them. Per germline, CDR1 SEHNR and CDR2 FQNEAQ (reference sequence). This CDR3 is built from 12 residues. The CDR3 here is CASSWWEDEQYF. The CDR3, as DNA: TGTGCCAGCAGCTGGTGGGAGGACGAGCAGTACTTC.

The chain recombines TRBV7-2 with TRBJ2-5; unclear D gene. Deletions cut 5 bases from V and 5 bases from J, with 18 bases between. The germline V gene has CDR1 SGHTA and CDR2 FQGNSA. This CDR3 has 15 residues. The CDR3 sequence is CASSPTPGVRETQYF. Here the CDR3 DNA reads TGTGCCAGCAGCCCAACGCCGGGCGTCCGGGAGACCCAGTACTTC.

This clonotype has just a few counts. The rearrangement links TRBV15 to TRBJ1-1, with D possibly TRBD1 on 5 matching bases. This CDR3 contains 15 residues. Germline CDR1 LNHNV, CDR2 YYDKDF (reference sequence). V shed 0 bases and J shed 1 base, with 9 bases lying between them. CDR3 protein: CATSREGGRNTEAFF. CDR3 bases: TGTGCCACCAGCAGAGAGGGGGGGAGGAACACTGAAGCTTTCTTT.

The rearrangement joins TRBV29-1 to TRBJ2-3; no clear D gene. CDR3 length: 14 amino acids. V was cut by 4 bases and J by 3 bases, with 14 bases left in between. The germline V gene encodes CDR1 SQVTM and CDR2 ANQGSEA. Written as DNA, the CDR3 is TGCAGCGTTGGTGGCTCTAGTACAACAGATACGCAGTATTTT. Encoded protein: CSVGGSSTTDTQYF.

Only a few counts were recorded for this clonotype. The V gene is TRBV3-1, the J gene TRBJ1-3; the D is unclear. V gave up 1 base and J gave up 8 bases, with 9 bases separating them. The CDR3 is 13 amino acids. Germline assignment: CDR1 LGHDT and CDR2 YNNKEL (reference sequence). In nucleotides, the CDR3 is TGTGCCAGCAGCCAAGGGCTGGAGCACACCATATATTTT. Its translation is CASSQGLEHTIYF.

V gene TRBV7-6 combines with J gene TRBJ2-6, with D perhaps matching TRBD1 or TRBD2 (6 bases each). The CDR3 sequence is 17 residues long. Germline V gene sequence: CDR1 SGHVS, CDR2 FNYEAQ. V lost 0 bases, J lost 0 bases, and 9 bases lay in between. The CDR3 DNA follows: TGTGCCAGCAGCTTAGCGGGGGGCCCCTCTGGGGCCAACGTCCTGACTTTC. It specifies CASSLAGGPSGANVLTF.

This clonotype was counted a few times. The chain joins TRBV3-1 to TRBJ2-5; tentative D call: TRBD2 (5 bases). The germline V and J ends were trimmed by 1 base and 1 base, with 13 bases remaining between them. Germline V gene data show CDR1 as LGHDT and CDR2 as YNNKEL (reference sequence). This CDR3 spans 16 amino acids. CDR3 residues: CASSQGGGLTQETQYF. In nucleotides, the CDR3 is TGTGCCAGCAGCCAAGGAGGCGGACTGACCCAAGAGACCCAGTACTTC.

Only a few counts were recorded for this clonotype. The chain combines TRBV20-1 with TRBJ2-5; TRBD1 is a possible D gene (5 bases). The J call could be wrong; TRBJ2-7 is a better fit for the DNA end. The CDR3 runs to 14 residues. CDR1 and CDR2 (germline): DFQATT, SNEGSKA (reference sequence). The CDR3 DNA reads as TGCAGTGCTAGAGGGGGCCCGGCCGTTTACGAGCAGTACTTC. Its protein product is CSARGGPAVYEQYF.

This clonotype was counted between two and nine times. V gene TRBV6-6 combines with J gene TRBJ2-1; D not resolved. The V end lost 8 bases, the J end lost 5 bases, and 7 bases lay between the germline ends. This CDR3 is 11 amino acids long. CDR1 MNHNY and CDR2 SVGAGI come from the germline V gene (reference sequence). This CDR3 reads CASYRNNEQFF. Written as DNA, the CDR3 is TGTGCCAGCTATAGAAACAATGAGCAGTTCTTC.

Only a few counts were recorded for this clonotype. The chain recombines TRBV10-3 with TRBJ2-5, with D hard to call. Germline V lookup: CDR1 ENHRY, CDR2 SYGVKD. V was clipped by 4 bases and J by 2 bases, with 11 bases between them. The length of the CDR3 is 14 residues. The CDR3 DNA reads as TGTGCCATCAGTGGGGCGGATTTACAAGAGACCCAGTACTTC. As protein: CAISGADLQETQYF.

The gene calls are TRBV20-1 and TRBJ2-5; 9 nucleotides line up with TRBD2. The CDR3 covers 15 residues. V was pared by 6 bases and J by 4 bases, with 12 bases of the junction left unmatched. Germline V gene lookup returns CDR1 DFQATT and CDR2 SNEGSKA (reference sequence). In DNA form, the CDR3 reads TGCAGTGCCCACCCCGTGCGGGGGGGCGGAGAGACCCAGTACTTC. Its protein product is CSAHPVRGGGETQYF.

This chain connects TRBV20-1 to TRBJ2-5, with D perhaps TRBD2 (6 bases). The V end lost 0 bases, the J end lost 9 bases, and 17 bases lay between the germline ends. Germline-derived CDR1 and CDR2 are DFQATT and SNEGSKA (reference sequence). The CDR3 is made up of 14 amino acids. In DNA form, the CDR3 reads TGCAGTGCTAGAGATCCCCCTAGAAGGGAGGCCCAGTACTTC. This gives the protein CSARDPPRREAQYF.

The chain couples TRBV4-2 to TRBJ1-3; D is uncertain. The V end lost 1 base, the J end lost 1 base, and 17 bases lay between the germline ends. Germline V lookup: CDR1 LGHNA, CDR2 YNFKEQ. The CDR3 sequence is 18 residues long. The CDR3 here is CASSQAHSSGMSGNTIYF. The CDR3 DNA reads TGTGCCAGCAGCCAAGCCCACAGCTCGGGGATGTCTGGAAACACCATATATTTT.